One sample yielded the 22 T cell receptor beta chains listed below, sequenced in a study. TCRdb analysed the RT-PCR reads with MiXCR anew, one entry per CDR3 protein. This table holds 650,000 to 800,000 distinct CDR3 sequences, over 12% found once. Sequences were obtained from memory CD4+ T cells from blood. The receptor source for this set is a female donor in good health, serving as a healthy control.

The CDR3 DNA follows: TGTGCCAGCAGTAGATACGGACCCGGTGGGCCTGGCGATGAGCAGTTCTTC. Protein: CASSRYGPGGPGDEQFF. The chain combines TRBV7-2 with TRBJ2-1; D unresolved. Trimming removed 6 bases at V and 8 bases at J, with 26 bases between. The germline V gene has CDR1 SGHTA and CDR2 FQGNSA. The CDR3 is made up of 17 amino acids.

In its sample, this clonotype was seen a few times. The chain joins TRBV5-1 to TRBJ2-7; no clear D gene. From germline, CDR1 is SGHRS and CDR2 YFSETQ. The CDR3 covers 12 residues. V shed 0 bases and J shed 5 bases, with 6 bases lying between them. The CDR3 sequence is CASSLESDEQYF. Here the CDR3 DNA reads TGCGCCAGCAGCTTGGAGTCGGACGAGCAGTACTTC. The full variable domain, in which reference TRBV5-1 and TRBJ2-7 provide the parts outside the CDR3, is KAGVTQTPRYLIKTRGQQVTLSCSPISGHRSVSWYQQTPGQGLQFLFEYFSETQRNKGNFPGRFSGRQFSNSRSEMNVSTLELGDSALYLCASSLESDEQYFGPGTRLTVT.

This clonotype was counted once. Germline and junction disagree at one end, which may indicate a read error. This chain uses TRBV20-1 with TRBJ2-3; no clear D gene. The CDR3 is 14 amino acids. CDR1 and CDR2 (germline): DFQATT, SNEGSKA (reference sequence). The CDR3 DNA follows: TGCAGTGCTAGGGCGGCAGTTAGCATAGATACGCAGTATTTT. Translation gives CSARAAVSIDTQYF.

The J gene is TRBJ2-1, the V gene TRBV7-3; 7 positions match TRBD1. V lost 4 bases and J lost 0; bases outside the gene matches: 6. The CDR3 covers 16 residues. CDR1 SGHTA and CDR2 FQGTGA come from the germline V gene. CDR3 in amino acids: CASSSRQGASYNEQFF. As DNA, the CDR3 is TGTGCCAGCAGCTCGCGACAGGGAGCCTCCTACAATGAGCAGTTCTTC.

This clonotype has at least ten counts. The genes are TRBV12-3 or TRBV12-4 and TRBJ2-2; 11 nucleotides agree with TRBD1. J gave up 5 bases and V 5 bases, and 4 bases lay outside the gene matches. This CDR3 is 15 amino acids long. CDR3 nucleotides: TGTGCCAGCAGTGAGGGACAGGGGGGTACCGGGGAGCTGTTTTTT. Residues: CASSEGQGGTGELFF.

This clonotype has more than one count but fewer than ten. The CDR3 here is CASSHFGSGRTEAFF. CDR3 DNA: TGTGCCAGCAGTCACTTCGGGTCTGGTAGGACTGAAGCTTTCTTT. This rearrangement joins TRBV6-2 or TRBV6-3 to TRBJ1-1, with D hard to call. The germline V gene encodes CDR1 MNHEY and CDR2 SVGEGT. V lost 5 bases and J lost 5, with 18 bases in between. There are 15 residues in the CDR3.

This clonotype was seen a few times. The chain carries TRBV4-3 and TRBJ2-3; D not resolved. V was clipped by 3 bases and J by 5 bases, with 9 bases between them. Germline assignment: CDR1 LGHNA and CDR2 YSLEER. CDR3 length: 13 residues. CDR3 nucleotides: TGCGCCAGCAGCCAGCTCCCGGGAGATACGCAGTATTTT. Translation gives CASSQLPGDTQYF.

This clonotype was detected a few times. The CDR3 DNA reads as TGCGCCAGCAGCTTGGCCAACGACAAAGAAGCTTTCTTT. Its protein product is CASSLANDKEAFF. The chain has TRBV5-1 and TRBJ1-1; no clear D gene. Germline V gene sequence: CDR1 SGHRS, CDR2 YFSETQ. The CDR3 extends over 13 amino acids. Trimming pared 0 bases from V and 8 bases from J, leaving 11 bases between. Combining the CDR3 with reference TRBV5-1 and TRBJ1-1 gives the whole variable domain KAGVTQTPRYLIKTRGQQVTLSCSPISGHRSVSWYQQTPGQGLQFLFEYFSETQRNKGNFPGRFSGRQFSNSRSEMNVSTLELGDSALYLCASSLANDKEAFFGQGTRLTVV.

In its sample, this clonotype was seen a few times. V and J are TRBV29-1 and TRBJ1-4; the D is unclear. The ends were cut back, 6 bases at V and 3 bases at J, with 8 bases in the middle. This CDR3 comprises 12 residues. Germline CDR1 SQVTM, CDR2 ANQGSEA. CDR3 in amino acids: CSVGAPNEKLFF. CDR3 in DNA: TGCAGCGTAGGTGCTCCTAATGAAAAACTGTTTTTT. Full variable domain (remainder filled in from reference TRBV29-1 and TRBJ1-4): SAVISQKPSRDICQRGTSLTIQCQVDSQVTMMFWYRQQPGQSLTLIATANQGSEATYESGFVIDKFPISRPNLTFSTLTVSNMSPEDSSIYLCSVGAPNEKLFFGSGTQLSVL.

This clonotype has a count of ten or more. The chain has TRBV15 and TRBJ2-5; D is unresolved. Germline CDR1 reads LNHNV; CDR2 reads YYDKDF (reference sequence). The CDR3 length is 14 residues. V shed 0 bases and J shed 5 bases, with 10 bases lying between them. The CDR3 nucleotides read TGTGCCACCAGCAGAGATATCCAGGCGGAGACCCAGTACTTC. This sequence encodes CATSRDIQAETQYF.

This clonotype came up a few times. CDR3 amino acids: CASSMEGGRGYTF. The CDR3 DNA reads TGTGCCAGCAGCATGGAGGGGGGGCGAGGCTACACCTTC. This chain links TRBV5-4 with TRBJ1-2, with TRBD1 as a possible D gene (6 bases). CDR1 is SGHNT, CDR2 YYREEE, per germline (reference sequence). Trimming cost V 4 bases and J 8 bases, with 15 bases left between them. The CDR3 has 13 amino acids.

This clonotype was seen a handful of times. The rearrangement links TRBV5-1 to TRBJ2-1; TRBD1 aligns across 8 bases. V dropped 5 bases and J dropped 5; count of bases not matched to a gene: 12. The CDR3 extends over 16 amino acids. Per germline, CDR1 SGHRS and CDR2 YFSETQ. The CDR3 spells CASRKGTGQVNNEQFF. For the CDR3, the DNA is TGCGCCAGCAGAAAAGGGACGGGACAGGTGAACAATGAGCAGTTCTTC.

Many counts were recorded for this clonotype. The chain links TRBV15 to TRBJ2-7; D is ambiguous. Germline CDR1 and CDR2: LNHNV and YYDKDF (reference sequence). This CDR3 region has 13 residues. V was shortened by 0 bases and J by 4 bases, with 7 bases between the two germline ends. The CDR3: CATSRDVGYEQYF. The CDR3 DNA is TGTGCCACCAGCAGAGATGTGGGGTACGAGCAGTACTTC.

This clonotype has only a few counts. This chain uses TRBV6-5 with TRBJ2-5; unclear D gene. The CDR3 is 14 residues long. Germline loops: CDR1 MNHEY, CDR2 SVGAGI. V was cut by 0 bases and J by 2 bases, with 7 bases left in between. CDR3 region: CASSYSYHQETQYF. DNA of the CDR3: TGTGCCAGCAGTTACTCGTACCATCAAGAGACCCAGTACTTC.

The genes are TRBV7-2 and TRBJ1-1; D gene ambiguous. V was cut by 5 bases and J by 3 bases, with 7 bases left in between. Germline-derived CDR1 and CDR2 are SGHTA and FQGNSA. The CDR3 is 12 amino acids. CDR3 amino acids: CASSHKDTEAFF. The CDR3 DNA reads TGTGCCAGCAGCCATAAAGACACTGAAGCTTTCTTT. Filled out from reference TRBV7-2 and TRBJ1-1, the complete variable domain reads GAGVSQSPSNKVTEKGKDVELRCDPISGHTALYWYRQSLGQGLEFLIYFQGNSAPDKSGLPSDRFSAERTGGSVSTLTIQRTQQEDSAVYLCASSHKDTEAFFGQGTRLTVV.

This clonotype was detected ten times or more. This rearrangement joins TRBV12-3 or TRBV12-4 to TRBJ1-1; 8 bases are a match to TRBD1. With 5 bases clipped from V and 2 bases from J, the junction kept 7 bases outside the gene matches. This CDR3 comprises 15 residues. The CDR3 DNA sequence: TGTGCCAGCAGTAGACAAGGACAGGGTAACACTGAAGCTTTCTTT. Amino acids: CASSRQGQGNTEAFF.

This clonotype was seen more than once but under ten times. The V gene is TRBV15, the J gene TRBJ2-3; TRBD2 matches 16 bases. Germline-derived CDR1 and CDR2 are LNHNV and YYDKDF (reference sequence). The CDR3 has 18 amino acids. Trimming cost V 8 bases and J 3 bases; bases outside gene matches: 11. As DNA, the CDR3 is TGTGCCACCCGGGGACTAGCGGGGGGGCCAATCCCTACAGATACGCAGTATTTT. Translation: CATRGLAGGPIPTDTQYF.

V and J are TRBV9 and TRBJ1-6; TRBD1 aligns across 7 bases. Germline values: CDR1 SGDLS, CDR2 YYNGEE. The CDR3 is 15 residues long. V shed 0 bases, J shed 8 bases, and the junction held 5 bases outside the gene matches. CDR3 nucleotide sequence: TGTGCCAGCAGCGTAGGAGGAGGGGGCGATTCACCCCTCCACTTT. It specifies CASSVGGGGDSPLHF.

This chain joins TRBV12-3 or TRBV12-4 and TRBJ1-1, with unresolved D. The V end was cut by 5 bases, the J end by 8 bases, with 21 bases between. The CDR3 sequence is 15 residues long. The CDR3 region has the DNA TGTGCCAGCAGTCCGTATCCAACGGGTTCTCCGGAAGCTTTCTTT. This codes for CASSPYPTGSPEAFF.

This clonotype came up many times. V gene TRBV5-1 combines with J gene TRBJ1-2; D is uncertain. There are 13 residues in the CDR3. Per the germline V gene, CDR1 is SGHRS and CDR2 is YFSETQ. Trimming took off 1 base at V and 1 base at J, with 5 bases between the two ends. The CDR3 protein is CASSLSHNYGYTF. The CDR3 region has the DNA TGCGCCAGCAGCTTGAGTCATAACTATGGCTACACCTTC.

This sequence joins TRBV10-3 and TRBJ1-3; weak D call: TRBD1 (5 bases). V was trimmed by 3 bases and J by 0 bases, leaving 9 bases between them. The V gene's germline CDR1 is ENHRY and CDR2 SYGVKD. The CDR3 length is 15 residues. The CDR3 protein is CAISDPRDSGNTIYF. In DNA form, the CDR3 reads TGTGCCATCAGTGACCCCAGGGACTCTGGAAACACCATATATTTT.

At least ten counts were recorded for this clonotype. The rearrangement uses TRBV6-5 and TRBJ2-3, with D perhaps being TRBD1 or TRBD2 (7 bases each). Germline CDR1 reads MNHEY; CDR2 reads SVGAGI. Trimming removed 5 bases from V and 3 bases from J, with 18 bases in between. The CDR3 covers 16 residues. The chain's CDR3 is CASSPQGGGATDTQYF. DNA of the CDR3: TGTGCCAGCAGTCCCCAGGGGGGGGGCGCGACAGATACGCAGTATTTT.